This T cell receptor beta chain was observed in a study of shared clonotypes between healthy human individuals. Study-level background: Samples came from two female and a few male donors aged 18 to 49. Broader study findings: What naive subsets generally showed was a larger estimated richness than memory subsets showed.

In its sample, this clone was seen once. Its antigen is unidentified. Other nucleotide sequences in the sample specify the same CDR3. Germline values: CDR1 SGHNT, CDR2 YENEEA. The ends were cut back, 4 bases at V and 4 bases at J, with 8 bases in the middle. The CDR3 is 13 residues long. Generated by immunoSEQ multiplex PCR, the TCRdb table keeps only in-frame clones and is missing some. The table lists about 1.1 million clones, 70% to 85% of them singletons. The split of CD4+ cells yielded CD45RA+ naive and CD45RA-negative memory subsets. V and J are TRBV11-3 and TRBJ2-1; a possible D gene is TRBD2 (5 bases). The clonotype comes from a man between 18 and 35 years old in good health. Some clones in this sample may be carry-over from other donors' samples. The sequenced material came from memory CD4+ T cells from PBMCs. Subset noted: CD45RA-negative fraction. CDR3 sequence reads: CASSSRDYNEQFF. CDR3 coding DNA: TGTGCCAGCAGCTCGAGGGATTACAATGAGCAGTTCTTC.